This note documents a single T cell receptor (beta chain) sequence. Its antigen remains unknown. Time point meaning: peripheral blood 6 weeks after treatment start. Patients were living with locally advanced or metastatic urothelial carcinoma. Pretreatment and on-treatment blood mononuclear cell samples were taken, totaling between 1 and 8 time points per patient. This entry belongs to a study of PD-L1 blockade in urothelial cancer. Study as a whole: Men with urothelial cancer arising in the bladder made up most of the 29 patients.

TCRdb's copy holds only in-frame clones and misses some; the assay was immunoSEQ multiplex PCR. Of about 38,000 clones listed, approximately 86% are singletons. Study results and limitations: Pretreatment TCR clonality in blood, when below the median, was predictive of better survival.

The receptor comes from a man aged 55-75 years with urothelial cancer. Sequencing used PBMCs, obtained around atezolizumab (anti-PD-L1) treatment.

The DNA for the CDR3 is TGCGCCAGCAGCCTAGGGACAGCCTCTGGAAACACCATATATTTT. Translated, it gives CASSLGTASGNTIYF. This chain joins TRBV5-1 and TRBJ1-3, with 7 nucleotides matching TRBD1. Per the germline V gene, CDR1 is SGHRS and CDR2 is YFSETQ. Trimming took 4 bases from V and 0 from J; bases not matched to a gene: 4. There are 15 residues in the CDR3.